The next 30 T cell receptor beta chains were all read from a single sample in a study of T cells after yellow fever vaccination. MiXCR was run by TCRdb on the 5' RACE reads, yielding one entry per CDR3 protein. The sample holds 500,000 to 700,000 distinct CDR3 sequences, around 21% seen once. The source material was PBMCs, sampled 15 days after the yellow fever booster vaccination. These receptors originate from a young man who received the YFV17D yellow fever vaccine.

This clonotype was seen a handful of times. The chain is built from TRBV12-3 or TRBV12-4 and TRBJ2-7; D uncertain. This CDR3 contains 13 residues. Trimming cost V 4 bases and J 2 bases, with 9 bases left between them. The CDR3 here is CASSSLLPYEQYF. CDR3 sequence (DNA): TGTGCCAGCAGTTCCCTTCTCCCCTACGAGCAGTACTTC.

This chain connects TRBV28 to TRBJ1-1; D possibly corresponds to TRBD1 (5 bases). Looked up from germline, CDR1 is MDHEN and CDR2 is SYDVKM. V was clipped by 6 bases and J by 3 bases, with 11 bases between them. The CDR3 extends over 13 amino acids. CDR3 amino acids: CASRVGGYTEAFF. The CDR3 nucleotides are TGTGCCAGCAGGGTGGGGGGGTACACTGAAGCTTTCTTT.

The rearrangement uses TRBV5-1 and TRBJ1-1; a weak D match, TRBD1 (5 bases). V was shortened by 6 bases and J by 0 bases, with 18 bases between the two germline ends. The CDR3 runs 16 residues. Germline CDR1 and CDR2: SGHRS and YFSETQ. This chain's CDR3 is CASNPLGGRMNTEAFF. CDR3 nucleotides: TGCGCCAGCAACCCCCTGGGGGGTCGAATGAACACTGAAGCTTTCTTT. The complete variable domain, with remaining parts taken from reference TRBV5-1 and TRBJ1-1, reads KAGVTQTPRYLIKTRGQQVTLSCSPISGHRSVSWYQQTPGQGLQFLFEYFSETQRNKGNFPGRFSGRQFSNSRSEMNVSTLELGDSALYLCASNPLGGRMNTEAFFGQGTRLTVV.

This clonotype was counted between two and nine times. V and J are TRBV25-1 and TRBJ1-5; 8 bases are shared with TRBD1. This CDR3 spans 14 amino acids. Germline values: CDR1 MGHDK, CDR2 SYGVNS. The V gene end was trimmed by 2 bases and the J gene end by 7 bases; junction bases not matched to a gene: 4. CDR3 sequence (DNA): TGTGCCAGCAGTGAACCAGGGGGCACCCAGCCCCAGCATTTT. It is translated as CASSEPGGTQPQHF.

This clonotype was picked up a small number of times. This chain links TRBV20-1 with TRBJ2-7; the D is unclear. Per the germline V gene, CDR1 is DFQATT and CDR2 is SNEGSKA (reference sequence). Trimming removed 1 base from V and 7 bases from J, with 11 bases in between. The CDR3 is made up of 12 amino acids. The CDR3 DNA reads TGCAGTGCTAGAGCCCTGACTGTAGAGCAGTACTTC. Its protein is CSARALTVEQYF.

J is TRBJ1-1 and V is TRBV29-1, with D possibly TRBD1 on 5 matching bases. Germline V gene lookup returns CDR1 SQVTM and CDR2 ANQGSEA. V lost 4 bases to trimming and J lost 6 bases, with 18 bases between them. The CDR3 covers 14 residues. The CDR3 DNA follows: TGCAGCGTTGGGGGGTTTCAGTTGCTTGCTGAAGCTTTCTTT. Protein: CSVGGFQLLAEAFF.

In this sample, this clonotype turned up many times. The chain links TRBV2 to TRBJ1-5, with 8 bases aligning to TRBD1. V lost 7 bases to trimming and J lost 6 bases; unmatched junction nucleotides: 11. CDR3 length: 15 residues. CDR1 is SNHLY, CDR2 FYNNEI, per germline. The CDR3 coding sequence is TGTGCCAGCACCCCAACAGGGGGTCTAGCTCAGCCCCAGCATTTT. Its translation: CASTPTGGLAQPQHF.

This CDR3 is CASSFKSSYEQYF. Here the CDR3 DNA reads TGTGCCAGCAGCTTTAAGTCCTCCTACGAGCAGTACTTC. V gene TRBV7-2 combines with J gene TRBJ2-7; no definite D call. V was clipped by 3 bases and J by 0 bases, with 6 bases between them. From germline, CDR1 is SGHTA and CDR2 FQGNSA. CDR3 length equals 13 residues.

The CDR3 DNA reads TGTGCCAGCAGCGCCGGGACAGGGAGCACAGATACGCAGTATTTT. Translation: CASSAGTGSTDTQYF. This chain links TRBV9 with TRBJ2-3; 9 nucleotides agree with TRBD1. The length of the CDR3 is 15 residues. After removal of 3 bases from V and 0 bases from J, the junction contained 2 bases not matched to a gene. Germline V gene data show CDR1 as SGDLS and CDR2 as YYNGEE.

This chain connects TRBV5-1 to TRBJ2-3; 7 bases line up with TRBD2. Germline CDR1 SGHRS, CDR2 YFSETQ. The length of the CDR3 is 14 residues. Losses at the gene ends were 7 bases for V and 4 bases for J; bases not matched to a gene: 9. The CDR3 DNA reads TGCGCCAGCCGGGACTCGGCGGGAGCAGATACGCAGTATTTT. As protein: CASRDSAGADTQYF. Combining the CDR3 with reference TRBV5-1 and TRBJ2-3 gives the whole variable domain KAGVTQTPRYLIKTRGQQVTLSCSPISGHRSVSWYQQTPGQGLQFLFEYFSETQRNKGNFPGRFSGRQFSNSRSEMNVSTLELGDSALYLCASRDSAGADTQYFGPGTRLTVL.

As DNA, the CDR3 is TGTGCCAGCAGTTCCCCAGCGGAGGGCACAGATACGCAGTATTTT. The encoded protein is CASSSPAEGTDTQYF. V and J are TRBV28 and TRBJ2-3; a possible D gene is TRBD2 (5 bases). With 4 bases removed from V and 1 base from J, the gap between germline ends came to 12 bases. The CDR3 covers 15 residues. Looked up from germline, CDR1 is MDHEN and CDR2 is SYDVKM. The full variable domain, rest sourced from reference TRBV28 and TRBJ2-3, is DVKVTQSSRYLVKRTGEKVFLECVQDMDHENMFWYRQDPGLGLRLIYFSYDVKMKEKGDIPEGYSVSREKKERFSLILESASTNQTSMYLCASSSPAEGTDTQYFGPGTRLTVL.

V and J are TRBV14 and TRBJ2-2, with 13 positions matching TRBD2. J was trimmed by 5 bases and V by 1 base; bases with no gene match: 7. The CDR3 is made up of 18 amino acids. Germline lookup yields CDR1 SGHDN and CDR2 FVKESK. The CDR3 region has the DNA TGTGCCAGCAGCCAAGGACTAGCGGGAGGTCTTCCGACCGGGGAGCTGTTTTTT. Protein: CASSQGLAGGLPTGELFF.

This clonotype was detected only a few times. The chain recombines TRBV10-3 with TRBJ1-1, with D maybe TRBD1 (5 bases). Trimming took off 3 bases at V and 0 bases at J, with 8 bases between the two ends. CDR1 is ENHRY and CDR2 is SYGVKD in the germline V gene. The CDR3 covers 14 residues. The CDR3 sequence is CAISEGTVNTEAFF. The CDR3 DNA reads as TGTGCCATCAGTGAAGGGACGGTGAACACTGAAGCTTTCTTT.

The chain uses TRBV12-3 or TRBV12-4 and TRBJ2-1; D possibly matches TRBD1 or TRBD2 (6 bases each). Trimming pared 4 bases from V and 2 bases from J, leaving 15 bases between. The length of the CDR3 is 16 residues. The CDR3 sequence: CASSSVRGAPYNEQFF. The CDR3 DNA follows: TGTGCCAGCAGTTCCGTTAGGGGGGCCCCCTACAATGAGCAGTTCTTC.

This clonotype was detected many times. The chain recombines TRBV24-1 with TRBJ1-2; no reliable D call. The CDR3 sequence is 16 residues long. V was trimmed by 5 bases and J by 2 bases, leaving 17 bases between them. Germline V gene lookup returns CDR1 KGHDR and CDR2 SFDVKD. The CDR3 here is CATSVPDGSGNYGYTF. The CDR3 DNA sequence: TGTGCCACCAGTGTCCCGGACGGCTCCGGAAACTATGGCTACACCTTC.

The genes are TRBV3-1 and TRBJ2-6; D is ambiguous. CDR1 LGHDT and CDR2 YNNKEL come from the germline V gene (reference sequence). Trimming removed 6 bases at V and 2 bases at J, with 5 bases between. This CDR3 is 13 amino acids long. The CDR3, as DNA: TGTGCCAGCAGGAAAGCTGGGGCCAACGTCCTGACTTTC. Translating it yields CASRKAGANVLTF. Together with reference TRBV3-1 and TRBJ2-6, the CDR3 gives the full variable domain: DTAVSQTPKYLVTQMGNDKSIKCEQNLGHDTMYWYKQDSKKFLKIMFSYNNKELIINETVPNRFSPKSPDKAHLNLHINSLELGDSAVYFCASRKAGANVLTFGAGSRLTVL.

V usage is TRBV20-1 and J usage is TRBJ1-6; D perhaps matches TRBD1 (6 bases). Germline values: CDR1 DFQATT, CDR2 SNEGSKA (reference sequence). The CDR3 is 13 residues long. Trimming took 5 bases from V and 7 from J, leaving 12 bases between them. The CDR3 sequence is CSAGQLTNSPLHF. CDR3 bases: TGCAGTGCTGGACAGCTCACAAATTCACCCCTCCACTTT.

The chain employs TRBV6-1 and TRBJ2-3, with D perhaps assigned TRBD1 or TRBD2 (6 bases each). The ends were cut back, 6 bases at V and 4 bases at J, with 23 bases in the middle. Per germline, CDR1 MNHNS and CDR2 SASEGT. The CDR3 is made up of 17 amino acids. Written as DNA, the CDR3 is TGTGCCAGCAGGACTAACAGGGACTTAGAGGGAGCAGATACGCAGTATTTT. It specifies CASRTNRDLEGADTQYF.

The chain combines TRBV4-2 with TRBJ2-7; D is undetermined. CDR1 LGHNA and CDR2 YNFKEQ come from the germline V gene. This CDR3 region has 16 residues. Trimming left V 0 bases short and J 0 bases short, with 12 bases between. CDR3 sequence: CASSQDASASSYEQYF. As DNA, the CDR3 is TGTGCCAGCAGCCAAGATGCCAGCGCCAGCTCCTACGAGCAGTACTTC.

The V call is TRBV10-3, the J call TRBJ2-3; no firm D call. Germline values: CDR1 ENHRY, CDR2 SYGVKD. This CDR3 is 16 amino acids long. The V end lost 0 bases, the J end lost 2 bases, and 12 bases lay between the germline ends. In DNA form, the CDR3 reads TGTGCCATCAGTGAGTCGACCGGATCCCTCACAGATACGCAGTATTTT. Translation gives CAISESTGSLTDTQYF.

The V gene is TRBV27, the J gene TRBJ2-3, with 10 bases identical to TRBD2. Per germline, CDR1 MNHEY and CDR2 SMNVEV (reference sequence). The CDR3 totals 15 residues. After removal of 8 bases from V and 7 bases from J, the junction contained 12 bases not matched to a gene. The DNA of the CDR3 is TGTGCCAGCGTTGGGCTAGCGGGAGACTTATATACGCAGTATTTT. It encodes CASVGLAGDLYTQYF.

This chain uses TRBV5-1 with TRBJ2-2; D gene uncertain. The CDR3 sequence is 16 residues long. V lost 4 bases and J lost 3, with 16 bases in between. CDR1 and CDR2 from the germline V gene are SGHRS and YFSETQ. CDR3: CASSALAPSDTGELFF. The CDR3 DNA reads TGCGCCAGCAGCGCATTGGCCCCGAGCGACACCGGGGAGCTGTTTTTT.

This rearrangement joins TRBV6-5 to TRBJ2-7; D is unresolved. Trimming pared 4 bases from V and 5 bases from J, leaving 18 bases between. The CDR3 covers 15 residues. Germline assignment: CDR1 MNHEY and CDR2 SVGAGI. The CDR3, as DNA: TGTGCCAGCAGTTTTCTCCCCGGGTTTACAAACGAGCAGTACTTC. Protein product: CASSFLPGFTNEQYF.

The chain joins TRBV28 to TRBJ1-5, with D unclear. The germline CDR1 and CDR2 sequences are MDHEN and SYDVKM. Between the trimmed V and J ends, which lost 4 bases and 6 bases, there was a span of 4 bases. The CDR3 contains 11 residues. CDR3 in amino acids: CASSSIQPQHF. As DNA, the CDR3 is TGTGCCAGCAGTTCGATTCAGCCCCAGCATTTT.

This clonotype was counted only a few times. The rearrangement uses TRBV3-1 and TRBJ2-1; 9 nucleotides agree with TRBD2. With V trimmed by 0 bases and J by 2 bases, 11 bases remained unmatched. The CDR3 runs 19 residues. Germline V CDR1 and CDR2: LGHDT, YNNKEL (reference sequence). This chain's CDR3 is CASSQEIGREGRTYNEQFF. The CDR3 region has the DNA TGTGCCAGCAGCCAAGAAATTGGGCGGGAGGGCCGGACCTACAATGAGCAGTTCTTC.

This clonotype was recorded at least ten times. The chain has TRBV14 and TRBJ2-3, with D perhaps TRBD1 or TRBD2 (5 bases each). V was clipped by 4 bases and J by 2 bases, with 7 bases between them. Germline CDR1 SGHDN, CDR2 FVKESK. The CDR3 is made up of 13 amino acids. CDR3 in DNA: TGTGCCAGCAGCCGGGACCTCACAGATACGCAGTATTTT. Protein product: CASSRDLTDTQYF.

The rearrangement uses TRBV27 and TRBJ1-6; TRBD1 might be the D (6 bases). From germline, CDR1 is MNHEY and CDR2 SMNVEV (reference sequence). The CDR3 consists of 16 residues. The V end was cut by 3 bases, the J end by 6 bases, with 15 bases between. CDR3 residues: CASSFRGGVGNSPLHF. The DNA for the CDR3 is TGTGCCAGCAGTTTTCGAGGGGGAGTGGGTAATTCACCCCTCCACTTT.

This clonotype showed up just a few times. The chain has TRBV6-1 and TRBJ2-7, with 11 bases identical to TRBD1. Looked up from germline, CDR1 is MNHNS and CDR2 is SASEGT. J lost 3 bases, V lost 7 bases, and 5 bases had no gene match. CDR3 size: 14 residues. The CDR3 DNA reads TGTGCCAGCAAATTCGGGACAGGGGGCTACGAGCAGTACTTC. Protein: CASKFGTGGYEQYF.

The chain joins TRBV20-1 to TRBJ1-5, with TRBD1 identical over 10 bases. The CDR3 runs to 14 residues. Germline V lookup: CDR1 DFQATT, CDR2 SNEGSKA (reference sequence). The junction had 4 bases not matched to a gene; V was cut back by 7 bases and J by 1 base. The CDR3 DNA follows: TGCAGTGGAAGGACAGGGGGAAGCAATCAGCCCCAGCATTTT. It yields the protein CSGRTGGSNQPQHF.

The chain has TRBV20-1 and TRBJ2-7; 10 bases line up with TRBD1. Trimming removed 3 bases from V and 4 bases from J; junction bases left unmatched: 9. Per germline, CDR1 DFQATT and CDR2 SNEGSKA (reference sequence). This CDR3 has 15 residues. CDR3 nucleotide sequence: TGCAGTGCTAGTAATCCGGGACAGGGGAATTACGAGCAGTACTTC. This sequence encodes CSASNPGQGNYEQYF.